This is a list of T cell receptor beta chains from one sample in a study of shared clonotypes between healthy human individuals. This table comes from immunoSEQ multiplex PCR, and its TCRdb copy is limited to in-frame clones, with some not included. Seen here are roughly 2,300,000 clones, under 95% observed once, and the top ten hold 0.37%. The material sequenced was naive CD4+ T cells from PBMCs. These receptors were taken from a man younger than 35 in good health. Some clones in this sample may be carry-over from other donors' samples. CDR3s include the opening cysteine and the closing phenylalanine or tryptophan.

TRBJ1-2 TRBV19 CASSVGTGKGNYGYTF
TRBJ2-3 TRBV5-1 CASSLLAATDTQYF
TRBJ2-7 TRBV7-2 CASSPGLAGGGEQYF
TRBJ2-4 TRBV5-1 CASSLSRTSGTLGQPGDIQYF
TRBJ1-2 TRBV6-6 CASRVDRLNYGYTF
TRBJ2-7 TRBV11-2 CASSHHTGVIPYEQYF
TRBJ2-1 TRBV11-1 CASSLGRLQWGDEQFF
TRBJ2-3 TRBV28 CASRTPGLAGGVTDTQYF
TRBJ2-7 TRBV7-6 CASSLLPQQGYEQYF
TRBJ2-4 TRBV2 CASSEGGFPGGIQYF
TRBJ2-3 TRBV10-3 CAISYTDTQYF
TRBJ2-7 TRBV30 CAWSDEVHEQYF
TRBJ1-5 TRBV10-3 CAISESYGGIQPQHF
TRBJ1-1 TRBV28 CASSLGHRGEAFF
TRBJ1-2 TRBV7-3 CASSSTGNGGYTF
TRBJ1-2 TRBV28 CASRPSGPANYGYTF
TRBJ1-2 TRBV4-1 CASSQVRSSQGGYGYTF
TRBJ2-3 TRBV11-3 CASSSRGADTQYF
TRBJ2-2 TRBV11-3 CASSYSGPGELFF
TRBJ1-5 TRBV5-1 CASSLEGGASNQPQHF
TRBJ2-7 TRBV27 CASSPLGSASSYEQYF
TRBJ2-3 TRBV6-4 CASSESMGMQYF
TRBJ1-1 TRBV30 CAWGTGGFNTEAFF
TRBJ2-3 TRBV10-3 CAISESSALAGESDTQYF
TRBJ1-1 TRBV30 CAWSEGLGNTEAFF
TRBJ2-7 TRBV28 CASSAGYEQYF
TRBJ2-7 TRBV28 CASSRPALAGGDF
TRBJ1-2 TRBV15 CATSRIEDGYTF
TRBJ1-1 TRBV27 CASRLTNGEAFF
TRBJ2-1 TRBV5-6 CASSLGLRGPWEQFF
TRBJ2-1 TRBV21-1 CASSAIAGANNEQFF
TRBJ2-7 TRBV7-9 CASSNSGNSYEQYF
TRBJ2-1 TRBV11-1 CASSQELAGVMSNEQFF
TRBJ2-5 TRBV7-8 CASSLVPGGSETQYF
TRBJ2-6 TRBV28 CASGSTGRGANVLTF
TRBJ1-2 TRBV2 CANRDGYVYGYTF
TRBJ2-1 TRBV11-2 CASSLFLDDNEQFF
TRBJ2-7 TRBV6-5 CASSYSGQASSYEQYF
TRBJ2-7 TRBV20-1 CSAGISYEQYF
TRBJ2-1 TRBV5-1 CASSLGLAGNNEQFF
TRBJ2-7 TRBV30 CASTGAAYEQYF
TRBJ2-1 TRBV14 CASSPSLAGTNSYNEQFF
TRBJ2-7 TRBV6-4 CASSDKDGDYEQYF
TRBJ2-7 TRBV11-3 CASSLAGSYEQYF
TRBJ2-7 TRBV5-5 CASSLVPTLPGQGRYEQYF